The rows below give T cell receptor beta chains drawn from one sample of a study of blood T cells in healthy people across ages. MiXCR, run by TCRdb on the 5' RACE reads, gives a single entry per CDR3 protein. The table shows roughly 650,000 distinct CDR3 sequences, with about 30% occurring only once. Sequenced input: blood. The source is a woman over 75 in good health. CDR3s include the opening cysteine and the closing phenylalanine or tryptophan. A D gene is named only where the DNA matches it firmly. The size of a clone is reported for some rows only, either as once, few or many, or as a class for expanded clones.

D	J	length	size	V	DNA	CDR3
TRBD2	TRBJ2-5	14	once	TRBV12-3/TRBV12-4	TGTGCCAGCAGTTTAACTAGCGGGGGGACTGAGCAGTACTTC	CASSLTSGGTEQYF
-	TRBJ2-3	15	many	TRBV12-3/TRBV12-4	TGTGCCAGCATTCTAAGCAGCGACCACACAGATACGCAGTATTTT	CASILSSDHTDTQYF
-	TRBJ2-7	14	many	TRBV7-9	TGTGCCAGCAGCCCCCGAGGGGGAGGTAACGAGCAGTACTTC	CASSPRGGGNEQYF
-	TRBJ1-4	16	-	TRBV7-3	TGTGCCAGCAGCCCCCATGGCCCTACAGCGGATGAAAAACTGTTTTTT	CASSPHGPTADEKLFF
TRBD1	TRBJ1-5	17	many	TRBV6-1	TGTGCCAGCAGTCCCACCACAGGGGTCTTTAGCAATCAGCCCCAGCATTTT	CASSPTTGVFSNQPQHF
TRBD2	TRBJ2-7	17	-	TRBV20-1	TGCAGTGCTAGAGACCCATTAGCGGGGGGATCCTACAATGAGCAGTACTTC	CSARDPLAGGSYNEQYF
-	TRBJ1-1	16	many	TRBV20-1	TGCAGTGCTAGGGGGCAGAAGAGAAAAATGAACACTGAAGCTTTCTTT	CSARGQKRKMNTEAFF
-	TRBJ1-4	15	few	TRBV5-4	TGTGCCAGCAGCTTGGGATCGGGGGGATTCGAAAAACTGTTTTTT	CASSLGSGGFEKLFF
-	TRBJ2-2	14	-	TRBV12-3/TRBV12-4	TGTGCCAGCAGTGTTTACGGGAACACCGGGGAGCTGTTTTTT	CASSVYGNTGELFF
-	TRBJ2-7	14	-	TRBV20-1	TGCAGTGCTAGACATCTCTCACAGCATAGTGAGCAGTACTTC	CSARHLSQHSEQYF
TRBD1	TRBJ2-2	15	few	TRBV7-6	TGTGCCAGCAGCGGGACAGGGCGCGGCACCGGGGAGCTGTTTTTT	CASSGTGRGTGELFF
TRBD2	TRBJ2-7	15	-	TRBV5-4	TGTGCCAGCTTACCAGCAGGGGCGGGGGGCAATGAGCAGTACTTC	CASLPAGAGGNEQYF
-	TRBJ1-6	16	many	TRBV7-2	TGTGCCAGCAGCTTCCGGGGGGCAGGGTTTGGGTCACCCCTCCACTTT	CASSFRGAGFGSPLHF
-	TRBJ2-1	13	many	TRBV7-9	TGTGCCAGCAGCTTAAACTCCGCCAATGAGCAGTTCTTC	CASSLNSANEQFF
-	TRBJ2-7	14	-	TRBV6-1	TGTGCCAGCAGTACTCGCGGACAGACCTACGAGCAGTACTTC	CASSTRGQTYEQYF
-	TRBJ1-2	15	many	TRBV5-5	TGTGCCAGCAGCTTGAGTCCAGAGCGGGTAGATGGCTACACCTTC	CASSLSPERVDGYTF